This record covers a single TCR beta chain. This clonotype was observed many times. The specificity of this receptor is unknown. Qualities for individual bases were not recorded, and no much larger clone is one base off. The library relied on multiplex PCR. Data came from an Illumina HiSeq 4000. iRepertoire HTBI primers and Arm-PCR amplification of CDR3 regions were used to construct TCR beta libraries. Before sequencing, the PCR products underwent gel purification. As for the authors' bioinformatics: Gene usage analysis of CDR3 amino acid clonotypes relied on the 60 or so TRBV and 14 TRBJ segments identified across samples. Filtered high-quality paired reads were merged into contigs using COPE and FqMerger. Contigs were aligned with BLAST to IMGT TRBV, TRBD and TRBJ reference genes, and CDR3 was defined per IMGT. Clonotypes above 0.1% frequency were classified as highly expanded clones. Shannon entropy served as the measure of repertoire diversity, while the Gini coefficient captured V-J evenness. A clonotype was considered public if more than one individual shared it. TCRdb took the public reads, trimmed them with fastp at Q25, ran MiXCR for clone calling and kept in-frame beta chains. Each CDR3 protein appears once, grouped with its most common genes and DNA. These V and J calls are TCRdb output, not the study's own analysis. In all, the sample holds hundreds of thousands of distinct CDR3 sequences, and over 15% of those were seen once. Of the sample, roughly 35% is held by the ten largest clones.

The label giving this sample's time point can be read as: newly diagnosed GD, antithyroid drugs for less than 3 months. For both TCR sequencing and RNA sequencing, RNA was extracted from PBMCs using TRIzol. The diagnosis of Graves' disease followed American Thyroid Association guidelines. Recruitment of patients was carried out at an endocrinology department in Xi'an, China. From each patient, approximately 9 milliliters of peripheral blood was collected into an EDTA anticoagulant tube. PBMCs were isolated by Ficoll Paque Plus density gradient separation without further T cell sorting. An Agilent 2100 Bioanalyzer and agarose gel were used to check RNA quality, and a NanoDrop 2000 was used to measure RNA concentration. The data belong to a study of regulatory T cells in long-lasting Graves disease (dated by TCRdb to the early 2020s). In the study overall: Patients with newly diagnosed Graves' disease had been on antithyroid drugs for under 3 months. This study used TCR sequencing and RNA sequencing of peripheral blood to compare persistent Graves' disease patients against newly diagnosed Graves' disease patients. The study was conducted in China and was registered as a clinical trial. TCR sequencing covered around 13 persistent and 20 newly diagnosed Graves' disease patients, some 35 samples in total.

Here is what the overall study found, with its caveats: A larger number of public clonotypes was shared among persistent patients (more than 2,500) than among newly diagnosed patients (around 890). The authors noted that the small sample size was a limitation that may lower accuracy. Only the TCR beta chain was sequenced and analyzed. Preferential use of TRBV28, TRBJ1-2 and TRBJ2-5 was observed in persistent disease, whereas TRBV20-1 and TRBJ2-1 were favored in newly diagnosed disease. Because the primary lesion, thyroid tissue, could not be accessed, the study looked at peripheral blood alone. Compared with newly diagnosed patients, persistent Graves' disease patients had lower TCR Shannon entropy and fewer highly expanded clones, which suggests clonal expansion.

V is shortened by 0 bases, J by 4 bases, and the region joining them spans 4 bases. The CDR3 runs 12 amino acids, cysteine and phenylalanine included. Solely the CDR3 DNA is kept, with 36 bases framed from the first base. CDR1 MNHNS and CDR2 SASEGT are derived from the germline V gene. The V and J segments used are TRBV6-1 and TRBJ2-7; too little of a D gene remains to name it. Sequencing was performed on peripheral blood mononuclear cells (PBMCs), taken at new diagnosis, from a patient treated with antithyroid drugs. The source of this sequence is a female donor with Graves disease. The nucleotide sequence is given as TGTGCCAGCAGTGAAGCTGGGTACGAGCAGTACTTC. This encodes CASSEAGYEQYF.